One and the same sample provided the 21 T cell receptor beta chains below, sequenced in a study of T cell responses to AZD1222 COVID-19 vaccine. TCRdb keeps only in-frame clones here, not all; method: immunoSEQ multiplex PCR. The sample yields under 150,000 clones, approximately 94% seen once. Sequencing used peripheral blood, obtained on day 0 of AZD1222 vaccination. The source is an adult in good health.

This clone was detected a few times. This sequence joins TRBV5-1 and TRBJ2-7; 16 nucleotides match TRBD2. The CDR3 has 18 residues. Germline assignment: CDR1 SGHRS and CDR2 YFSETQ. V trimming: 1 base; J trimming: 6 bases; junction bases outside the gene matches: 10. The CDR3 DNA is TGCGCCAGCAGCTTGTCCGGGACTAGCGGGAGGGCCGGGGGCGAGCAGTACTTC. Translating gives CASSLSGTSGRAGGEQYF.

V and J are TRBV7-9 and TRBJ2-5; a weak D match, TRBD2 (5 bases). V lost 7 bases, J lost 2 bases, and 11 bases lay in between. This CDR3 has 13 amino acids. Germline V gives CDR1 SEHNR, CDR2 FQNEAQ (reference sequence). Here the CDR3 reads CASTPGLQETQYF. The DNA of the CDR3 is TGTGCCAGCACCCCTGGACTGCAAGAGACCCAGTACTTC.

This chain links TRBV5-6 with TRBJ2-5, with 7 bases matching TRBD2. The J segment lost 0 bases and the V segment lost 4 bases, leaving 9 bases of the junction unmatched. The germline V gene has CDR1 SGHDT and CDR2 YYEEEE. The CDR3 loop spans 16 amino acids. The CDR3 nucleotides read TGTGCCAGCAGCGTAGTGGGAGGGGTAGACCAAGAGACCCAGTACTTC. Its translation is CASSVVGGVDQETQYF.

The chain employs TRBV2 and TRBJ2-7, with 10 bases matching TRBD1. The CDR3 has 16 residues. Germline CDR1 and CDR2: SNHLY and FYNNEI. V shed 4 bases, J shed 1 base, and the junction held 7 bases outside the gene matches. This CDR3 is CASSALGQGGSYEQYF. In DNA, the CDR3 is TGTGCCAGCAGTGCCCTCGGACAGGGGGGGTCCTACGAGCAGTACTTC.

DNA of the CDR3: TGTGCCAGCAGTTTAACGGCCAGGGGGAGAGTTGAAGCTTTCTTT. It is translated as CASSLTARGRVEAFF. V usage is TRBV28 and J usage is TRBJ1-1; 7 bases agree with TRBD1. CDR3 size: 15 residues. Trimming took 2 bases from V and 7 from J; bases not matched to a gene: 10. Germline V gene sequence: CDR1 MDHEN, CDR2 SYDVKM.

The rearrangement links TRBV7-9 to TRBJ1-1; D is possibly TRBD1 (6 bases). This CDR3 spans 15 amino acids. V shed 3 bases and J shed 1 base, with 12 bases lying between them. In germline, CDR1 is SEHNR, CDR2 FQNEAQ (reference sequence). The CDR3, as DNA: TGTGCCAGCAGCTTTCAAACAGGGACGAACACTGAAGCTTTCTTT. Translating gives CASSFQTGTNTEAFF.

This clone occurred a few times. The chain has TRBV28 and TRBJ2-7; 7 bases fit TRBD2. Germline lookup yields CDR1 MDHEN and CDR2 SYDVKM. The trim removed 1 base at V and 7 bases at J, leaving 7 bases unmatched. This CDR3 has 14 residues. As DNA, the CDR3 is TGTGCCAGCAGTTTATCAGGCGGGAGCGGGGAGCAGTACTTC. This gives the protein CASSLSGGSGEQYF.

J is TRBJ1-1 and V is TRBV19; D not resolved. Germline V gene lookup returns CDR1 LNHDA and CDR2 SQIVND (reference sequence). The CDR3 is 15 residues long. Trimming removed 1 base at V and 0 bases at J, with 9 bases between. The chain's CDR3 is CASSIVGEVNTEAFF. The CDR3 DNA follows: TGTGCCAGTAGTATAGTCGGAGAAGTGAACACTGAAGCTTTCTTT.

The chain recombines TRBV13 with TRBJ2-1; 7 bases align to TRBD1. This CDR3 has 12 amino acids. The V and J ends lost 6 bases and 9 bases, in that order; junction bases with no gene match: 5. Looked up from germline, CDR1 is PRHDT and CDR2 is FYEKMQ (reference sequence). For the CDR3, the DNA is TGTGCCAGCAGACAGGGGCTCGGTGAGCAGTTCTTC. Translation: CASRQGLGEQFF.

This chain joins TRBV28 and TRBJ1-1; D is undetermined. Trimming pared 6 bases from V and 8 bases from J, leaving 10 bases between. The CDR3 length is 11 residues. Germline V gene sequence: CDR1 MDHEN, CDR2 SYDVKM. The CDR3 here is CASSTKREAFF. The CDR3 region has the DNA TGTGCCAGCAGCACAAAACGGGAAGCTTTCTTT.

The chain combines TRBV9 with TRBJ1-6, with no clear D. The length of the CDR3 is 16 residues. The V gene lost 2 bases and the J gene lost 0 bases, with 9 bases spanning the gap. CDR1 and CDR2 from the germline V gene are SGDLS and YYNGEE. CDR3 amino acids: CASSVELSSYNSPLHF. The CDR3 nucleotides are TGTGCCAGCAGCGTTGAATTGAGCTCCTATAATTCACCCCTCCACTTT.

The chain has TRBV5-1 and TRBJ1-2; TRBD1 aligns across 8 bases. The length of the CDR3 is 14 residues. Germline lookup yields CDR1 SGHRS and CDR2 YFSETQ. Trimming removed 4 bases from V and 5 bases from J; junction bases left unmatched: 7. CDR3: CASSPGQAGYGYTF. The CDR3 DNA is TGCGCCAGCAGCCCGGGACAGGCTGGATATGGCTACACCTTC.

The CDR3 region is CASSVGRLNTEAFF. The CDR3 region has the DNA TGCGCCAGCAGCGTAGGTCGGTTGAACACTGAAGCTTTCTTT. This chain joins TRBV5-1 and TRBJ1-1, with D unresolved. Trimming left V 4 bases short and J 0 bases short, with 10 bases between. CDR3 size: 14 residues. The germline CDR1 and CDR2 sequences are SGHRS and YFSETQ.

This chain joins TRBV3-1 (or the pseudogene TRBV3-2) and TRBJ2-7; no definite D call. Germline V gene sequence: CDR1 LGHDT, CDR2 YNNKEL (reference sequence). CDR3 length equals 13 residues. V was pared by 0 bases and J by 8 bases, with 11 bases between. The CDR3 protein is CASSQDRWRQQYF. The CDR3 DNA follows: TGTGCCAGCAGCCAAGATAGGTGGCGCCAGCAGTACTTC.

V gene TRBV2 combines with J gene TRBJ1-1, with D tentatively TRBD1 (5 bases). This CDR3 comprises 15 residues. The germline CDR1 and CDR2 sequences are SNHLY and FYNNEI. Trimming shortened V by 6 bases and J by 5 bases, and 19 bases separated the two germline ends. Here the CDR3 DNA reads TGTGCCAGCAGACCGACCAGGGCCCCGAGGACTGAAGCTTTCTTT. Translating it yields CASRPTRAPRTEAFF.

The genes are TRBV2 and TRBJ1-6, with unresolved D. V lost 4 bases, J lost 5 bases, and 9 bases lay in between. The CDR3 contains 14 residues. From germline, CDR1 is SNHLY and CDR2 FYNNEI. This CDR3 reads CASSGRRNNSPLHF. CDR3 nucleotides: TGTGCCAGCAGTGGGCGACGGAATAATTCACCCCTCCACTTT. Together with reference TRBV2 and TRBJ1-6, the CDR3 gives the full variable domain: EPEVTQTPSHQVTQMGQEVILRCVPISNHLYFYWYRQILGQKVEFLVSFYNNEISEKSEIFDDQFSVERPDGSNFTLKIRSTKLEDSAMYFCASSGRRNNSPLHFGNGTRLTVT.

This clone was seen only once. DNA for the CDR3: TGTGCCAGCAGTGACCTTGGGGACAGTCCCTACGAGCAGTACTTC. Its protein is CASSDLGDSPYEQYF. The V gene is TRBV27, the J gene TRBJ2-7; 7 bases fit TRBD1. The CDR3 has 15 amino acids. Germline-derived CDR1 and CDR2 are MNHEY and SMNVEV (reference sequence). Losses at the gene ends were 5 bases for V and 2 bases for J; bases not matched to a gene: 9.

In its sample, this clone was seen once. The chain has TRBV29-1 and TRBJ1-2; possibly TRBD1 for D (5 bases). Trimming stripped 3 bases from V and 6 bases from J, with 17 bases between. The CDR3 length is 14 residues. The germline gives CDR1 SQVTM, CDR2 ANQGSEA. The CDR3 spells CSVDAQGTGHGYTF. CDR3 DNA: TGCAGCGTTGATGCCCAAGGAACGGGGCATGGCTACACCTTC.

The chain carries TRBV9 and TRBJ2-7, with TRBD2 matching 8 bases. Trimming at V came to 0 bases and at J to 0 bases, leaving 2 bases not matched to a gene. CDR3 length: 15 residues. CDR1 is SGDLS and CDR2 is YYNGEE in the germline V gene. CDR3 loop: CASSVGGTSSYEQYF. DNA for the CDR3: TGTGCCAGCAGCGTAGGGGGGACTAGCTCCTACGAGCAGTACTTC.

The chain carries TRBV7-8 and TRBJ1-6; D possibly corresponds to TRBD1 (5 bases). Trimming shortened V by 5 bases and J by 5 bases, and 19 bases separated the two germline ends. The length of the CDR3 is 17 residues. CDR1 and CDR2 from the germline V gene are SGHVS and FQNEAQ. The CDR3 DNA reads TGTGCCAGCAGCCCACTAACGGGGCAGACGCATAATTCACCCCTCCACTTT. Translation gives CASSPLTGQTHNSPLHF.

The CDR3 coding sequence is TGTGCCAGCAGTTACCGGCAGACCAACACTGAAGCTTTCTTT. It is translated as CASSYRQTNTEAFF. The rearrangement uses TRBV6-2 or TRBV6-3 and TRBJ1-1; unclear D gene. Germline V CDR1 and CDR2: MNHEY, SVGEGT. The ends were cut back, 2 bases at V and 2 bases at J, with 9 bases in the middle. CDR3 length: 14 amino acids.